Listed below are T cell receptor beta chains from one sample, sequenced in a study of identical twins. Via MiXCR, TCRdb re-called the 5' RACE reads, giving one row per CDR3 protein. The sample has a few hundred thousand distinct CDR3 sequences; roughly 9.8% are singletons. The sample also formed part of further work on yellow fever vaccine responses in identical twins.

Sequenced: CD8+ T cells sorted from blood. The receptors were sampled from a woman aged 18-29 years in good health. Each CDR3 is given with its conserved first and last residue. The D gene is left open where the match is weak. Expanded clones get a size class; other rows say once, few or many, or leave the size out.

v_gene: TRBV6-5; abundance: NA; d_gene: NA; j_gene: TRBJ2-4; CDR3aa: CASSYPIVMGDRAKNIQYF; CDR3nt: TGTGCCAGCAGTTACCCTATCGTCATGGGGGATCGAGCCAAAAACATTCAGTACTTC
v_gene: TRBV30; abundance: NA; d_gene: NA; j_gene: TRBJ2-7; CDR3aa: CAWSVPGYEQYF; CDR3nt: TGTGCCTGGAGTGTCCCCGGCTACGAGCAGTACTTC
v_gene: TRBV6-5; abundance: NA; d_gene: NA; j_gene: TRBJ2-5; CDR3aa: CASSYSRGNQETQYF; CDR3nt: TGTGCCAGCAGTTACTCTCGGGGGAACCAAGAGACCCAGTACTTC
v_gene: TRBV15; abundance: few; d_gene: NA; j_gene: TRBJ2-7; CDR3aa: CATQDKYSYEQYF; CDR3nt: TGTGCCACTCAAGACAAGTACTCCTACGAGCAGTACTTC
v_gene: TRBV7-2; abundance: few; d_gene: NA; j_gene: TRBJ2-7; CDR3aa: CASSLAPRTYEQYF; CDR3nt: TGTGCCAGCAGCTTAGCCCCGCGTACCTACGAGCAGTACTTC
v_gene: TRBV7-3; abundance: few; d_gene: NA; j_gene: TRBJ2-5; CDR3aa: CASSLRTGAAKIQETQYF; CDR3nt: TGTGCCAGCAGCTTAAGAACCGGGGCCGCGAAAATCCAAGAGACCCAGTACTTC
v_gene: TRBV29-1; abundance: many; d_gene: NA; j_gene: TRBJ2-5; CDR3aa: CSVEEEDKETQYF; CDR3nt: TGCAGCGTTGAAGAGGAGGACAAAGAGACCCAGTACTTC
v_gene: TRBV29-1; abundance: many; d_gene: TRBD2; j_gene: TRBJ2-2; CDR3aa: CSVGLAGGGELFF; CDR3nt: TGCAGCGTGGGTCTAGCGGGAGGCGGGGAGCTGTTTTTT
v_gene: TRBV20-1; abundance: NA; d_gene: TRBD2; j_gene: TRBJ2-7; CDR3aa: CSASGLAAEQYF; CDR3nt: TGCAGTGCGTCGGGACTAGCGGCCGAGCAGTACTTC
v_gene: TRBV10-3; abundance: few; d_gene: TRBD1; j_gene: TRBJ2-7; CDR3aa: CAISVRGGQSSYEQYF; CDR3nt: TGTGCCATCAGTGTAAGAGGGGGACAGAGCTCCTACGAGCAGTACTTC
v_gene: TRBV4-3; abundance: many; d_gene: NA; j_gene: TRBJ2-7; CDR3aa: CASSQEIRRGDEQYF; CDR3nt: TGCGCCAGCAGCCAAGAGATCCGCAGGGGCGACGAGCAGTACTTC
v_gene: TRBV19; abundance: few; d_gene: NA; j_gene: TRBJ1-5; CDR3aa: CASTYLDGNQPQHF; CDR3nt: TGTGCCAGTACCTACCTGGACGGAAATCAGCCCCAGCATTTT
v_gene: TRBV10-3; abundance: few; d_gene: NA; j_gene: TRBJ2-3; CDR3aa: CAISVVSTDTQYF; CDR3nt: TGTGCCATCAGTGTCGTCAGCACAGATACGCAGTATTTT
v_gene: TRBV11-2; abundance: few; d_gene: TRBD1; j_gene: TRBJ2-2; CDR3aa: CASTTDRLNTGELFF; CDR3nt: TGTGCCAGCACCACGGACAGGTTAAACACCGGGGAGCTGTTTTTT
v_gene: TRBV27; abundance: few; d_gene: TRBD2; j_gene: TRBJ2-1; CDR3aa: CASSTPGLAGDEQFF; CDR3nt: TGTGCCAGCAGTACTCCGGGACTAGCCGGGGATGAGCAGTTCTTC
v_gene: TRBV4-1; abundance: few; d_gene: NA; j_gene: TRBJ1-4; CDR3aa: CASSQDSGGANEKLFF; CDR3nt: TGCGCCAGCAGCCAAGATTCGGGAGGAGCTAATGAAAAACTGTTTTTT
v_gene: TRBV9; abundance: many; d_gene: TRBD1; j_gene: TRBJ2-1; CDR3aa: CASSPGTGYNEQFF; CDR3nt: TGTGCCAGCAGCCCCGGGACAGGCTACAATGAGCAGTTCTTC
v_gene: TRBV3-1; abundance: few; d_gene: NA; j_gene: TRBJ2-3; CDR3aa: CASSQIIGSDTQYF; CDR3nt: TGTGCCAGCAGCCAAATAATAGGATCCGATACGCAGTATTTT
v_gene: TRBV7-8; abundance: many; d_gene: TRBD2; j_gene: TRBJ2-4; CDR3aa: CASSLAAASGLAKNIQYF; CDR3nt: TGTGCCAGCAGCTTAGCCGCAGCTAGCGGTTTAGCCAAAAACATTCAGTACTTC
v_gene: TRBV12-5; abundance: few; d_gene: NA; j_gene: TRBJ1-3; CDR3aa: CASGRDTGNTIYF; CDR3nt: TGTGCTAGTGGTAGGGACACGGGAAACACCATATATTTT
v_gene: TRBV29-1; abundance: NA; d_gene: NA; j_gene: TRBJ1-1; CDR3aa: CSSRGNTEAFF; CDR3nt: TGCAGCTCCAGGGGAAACACTGAAGCTTTCTTT
v_gene: TRBV20-1; abundance: few; d_gene: TRBD2; j_gene: TRBJ2-7; CDR3aa: CSARTSASYEQYF; CDR3nt: TGCAGTGCACGGACTAGCGCCTCCTACGAGCAGTACTTC
v_gene: TRBV11-2; abundance: many; d_gene: TRBD1; j_gene: TRBJ2-1; CDR3aa: CASSLQGVPYNEQFF; CDR3nt: TGTGCCAGCAGCCTTCAGGGGGTGCCCTACAATGAGCAGTTCTTC
v_gene: TRBV24-1; abundance: NA; d_gene: NA; j_gene: TRBJ2-7; CDR3aa: CATIEDSSETYEQYF; CDR3nt: TGTGCCACCATTGAAGACAGTTCGGAGACCTACGAGCAGTACTTC
v_gene: TRBV27; abundance: NA; d_gene: NA; j_gene: TRBJ2-1; CDR3aa: CASSLGPSTYNEQFF; CDR3nt: TGTGCCAGCAGCCTGGGACCGTCCACCTACAATGAGCAGTTCTTC
v_gene: TRBV12-3/TRBV12-4; abundance: many; d_gene: TRBD1; j_gene: TRBJ1-5; CDR3aa: CASTRTGHLDQPQHF; CDR3nt: TGTGCCAGCACAAGGACAGGGCACCTGGATCAGCCCCAGCATTTT
v_gene: TRBV6-1; abundance: NA; d_gene: TRBD1; j_gene: TRBJ2-7; CDR3aa: CASSPTGDPSYEQYF; CDR3nt: TGTGCCAGCAGCCCTACAGGGGATCCCTCCTACGAGCAGTACTTC
v_gene: TRBV20-1; abundance: few; d_gene: NA; j_gene: TRBJ2-1; CDR3aa: CSARNSLYNEQFF; CDR3nt: TGCAGTGCTAGGAACTCCCTATACAATGAGCAGTTCTTC
v_gene: TRBV12-3/TRBV12-4; abundance: NA; d_gene: NA; j_gene: TRBJ2-5; CDR3aa: CASSTLKETQYF; CDR3nt: TGTGCCAGCAGCACTCTAAAAGAGACCCAGTACTTC
v_gene: TRBV27; abundance: few; d_gene: TRBD1; j_gene: TRBJ2-7; CDR3aa: CASSPAGGASYEQYF; CDR3nt: TGTGCCAGCAGTCCCGCAGGGGGCGCTTCTTACGAGCAGTACTTC
v_gene: TRBV4-2; abundance: many; d_gene: TRBD2; j_gene: TRBJ2-1; CDR3aa: CASSQDTSGDYNEQFF; CDR3nt: TGTGCCAGCAGCCAAGATACTAGCGGAGATTACAATGAGCAGTTCTTC
v_gene: TRBV4-3; abundance: NA; d_gene: TRBD2; j_gene: TRBJ2-1; CDR3aa: CASSQRLAGGNEQFF; CDR3nt: TGCGCCAGCAGCCAGAGACTAGCGGGAGGGAATGAGCAGTTCTTC
v_gene: TRBV5-5; abundance: few; d_gene: TRBD1; j_gene: TRBJ2-7; CDR3aa: CASSLVLTGGFYEQYF; CDR3nt: TGTGCCAGCAGCTTGGTTCTGACAGGGGGATTCTACGAGCAGTACTTC
v_gene: TRBV29-1; abundance: few; d_gene: NA; j_gene: TRBJ1-2; CDR3aa: CSVINSGNYGYTF; CDR3nt: TGCAGCGTTATTAACTCAGGGAACTATGGCTACACCTTC
v_gene: TRBV15; abundance: few; d_gene: NA; j_gene: TRBJ1-5; CDR3aa: CATSKYERQPQHF; CDR3nt: TGTGCCACCAGCAAGTACGAGAGACAGCCCCAGCATTTT
v_gene: TRBV29-1; abundance: many; d_gene: NA; j_gene: TRBJ2-1; CDR3aa: CSVEATNQVVNEQFF; CDR3nt: TGCAGCGTTGAAGCGACTAACCAAGTGGTAAATGAGCAGTTCTTC
v_gene: TRBV28; abundance: many; d_gene: NA; j_gene: TRBJ2-1; CDR3aa: CASSGGPSEYNEQFF; CDR3nt: TGTGCCAGCAGTGGGGGACCCTCCGAATACAATGAGCAGTTCTTC
v_gene: TRBV10-3; abundance: many; d_gene: NA; j_gene: TRBJ2-7; CDR3aa: CAISQTLEQYF; CDR3nt: TGTGCCATCAGCCAGACTCTCGAGCAGTACTTC
v_gene: TRBV9; abundance: many; d_gene: TRBD1; j_gene: TRBJ2-3; CDR3aa: CASRDRDRGGDTQYF; CDR3nt: TGTGCCAGCAGGGACCGGGACAGGGGAGGAGATACGCAGTATTTT
v_gene: TRBV29-1; abundance: many; d_gene: TRBD1; j_gene: TRBJ1-1; CDR3aa: CSVEGQGAEAFF; CDR3nt: TGCAGCGTTGAAGGACAGGGGGCTGAAGCTTTCTTT
v_gene: TRBV27; abundance: NA; d_gene: NA; j_gene: TRBJ1-1; CDR3aa: CASRENTEAFF; CDR3nt: TGTGCCAGCAGAGAAAACACTGAAGCTTTCTTT
v_gene: TRBV12-3/TRBV12-4; abundance: many; d_gene: TRBD2; j_gene: TRBJ2-1; CDR3aa: CASSAPGLAHNEQFF; CDR3nt: TGTGCCAGCAGCGCTCCGGGACTAGCTCACAATGAGCAGTTCTTC
v_gene: TRBV24-1; abundance: NA; d_gene: TRBD1; j_gene: TRBJ2-1; CDR3aa: CATSDLTGDYNEQFF; CDR3nt: TGTGCCACCAGTGATTTAACAGGGGATTACAATGAGCAGTTCTTC
v_gene: TRBV6-1; abundance: few; d_gene: TRBD1; j_gene: TRBJ1-3; CDR3aa: CASTPFGTDSGNTIYF; CDR3nt: TGTGCCAGCACTCCCTTTGGGACAGACTCTGGAAACACCATATATTTT
v_gene: TRBV27; abundance: NA; d_gene: NA; j_gene: TRBJ2-2; CDR3aa: CASSLPPGGTGELFF; CDR3nt: TGTGCCAGCAGTTTACCTCCCGGGGGCACCGGGGAGCTGTTTTTT
v_gene: TRBV5-5; abundance: NA; d_gene: NA; j_gene: TRBJ2-7; CDR3aa: CASSLAPGPYEQYF; CDR3nt: TGTGCCAGCAGCTTGGCCCCCGGCCCCTACGAGCAGTACTTC
v_gene: TRBV29-1; abundance: many; d_gene: TRBD2; j_gene: TRBJ2-3; CDR3aa: CSVAGLAGGTPGTDTQYF; CDR3nt: TGCAGCGTTGCGGGACTAGCGGGGGGGACCCCTGGCACAGATACGCAGTATTTT
v_gene: TRBV7-6; abundance: NA; d_gene: NA; j_gene: TRBJ2-3; CDR3aa: CASSRVGGDTQYF; CDR3nt: TGTGCCAGCAGCCGAGTGGGGGGAGATACGCAGTATTTT